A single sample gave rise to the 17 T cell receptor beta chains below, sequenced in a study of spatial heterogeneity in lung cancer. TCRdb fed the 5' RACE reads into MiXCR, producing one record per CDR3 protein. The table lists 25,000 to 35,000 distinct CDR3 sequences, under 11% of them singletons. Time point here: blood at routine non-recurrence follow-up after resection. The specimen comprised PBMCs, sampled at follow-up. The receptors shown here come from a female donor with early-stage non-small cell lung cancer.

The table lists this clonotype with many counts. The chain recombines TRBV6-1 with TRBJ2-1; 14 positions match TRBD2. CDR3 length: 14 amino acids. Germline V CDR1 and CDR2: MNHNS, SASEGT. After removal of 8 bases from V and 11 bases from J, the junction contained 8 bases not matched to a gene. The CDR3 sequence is CASGGTSGGLQQFF. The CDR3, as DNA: TGTGCCAGCGGCGGGACTAGCGGGGGCCTACAGCAGTTCTTC.

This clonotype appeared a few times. The CDR3: CSARDRETQYF. Written as DNA, the CDR3 is TGCAGTGCTAGAGATAGGGAGACCCAGTACTTC. The V call is TRBV20-1, the J call TRBJ2-5, with D unresolved. The V end lost 0 bases, the J end lost 5 bases, and 4 bases lay between the germline ends. Per germline, CDR1 DFQATT and CDR2 SNEGSKA (reference sequence). The CDR3 consists of 11 residues.

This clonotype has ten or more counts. The CDR3 sequence is CASSLSAHQAYEQYF. DNA for the CDR3: TGTGCCAGCAGCTTATCGGCACACCAGGCCTACGAGCAGTACTTC. The V call is TRBV11-2, the J call TRBJ2-7; D is ambiguous. The germline gives CDR1 SGHAT, CDR2 FQNNGV. The CDR3 extends over 15 amino acids. The V gene lost 2 bases and the J gene lost 2 bases, with 13 bases spanning the gap.

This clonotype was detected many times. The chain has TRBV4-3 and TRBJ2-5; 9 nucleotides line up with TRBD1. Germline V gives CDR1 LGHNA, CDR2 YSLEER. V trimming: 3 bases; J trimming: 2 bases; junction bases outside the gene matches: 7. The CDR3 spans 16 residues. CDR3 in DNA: TGCGCCAGCAGCCAGGGCTCCGACAGGGGGCAAGAGACCCAGTACTTC. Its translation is CASSQGSDRGQETQYF.

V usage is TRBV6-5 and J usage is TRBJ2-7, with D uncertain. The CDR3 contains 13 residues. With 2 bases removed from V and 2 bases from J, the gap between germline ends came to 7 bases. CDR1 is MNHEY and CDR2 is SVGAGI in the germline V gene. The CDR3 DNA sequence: TGTGCCAGCAGTTACGGGCAACCCTACGAGCAGTACTTC. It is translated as CASSYGQPYEQYF.

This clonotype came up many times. The CDR3 bases are TGTGCCAGCAGCCCGAGGGGCCACTATGGCTACACCTTC. Translation: CASSPRGHYGYTF. This chain uses TRBV7-6 with TRBJ1-2; possibly TRBD1 for D (5 bases). Deletions cut 5 bases from V and 3 bases from J, with 10 bases between. CDR3 size: 13 residues. Germline V CDR1 and CDR2: SGHVS, FNYEAQ.

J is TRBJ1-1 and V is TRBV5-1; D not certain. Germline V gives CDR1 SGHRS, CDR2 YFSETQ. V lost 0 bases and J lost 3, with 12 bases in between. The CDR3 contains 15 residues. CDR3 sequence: CASSLAAGIDTEAFF. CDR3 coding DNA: TGCGCCAGCAGCTTGGCCGCGGGAATCGACACTGAAGCTTTCTTT.

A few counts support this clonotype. The CDR3 sequence: CASSGYGFYGYTF. DNA for the CDR3: TGTGCCAGCAGTGGGTACGGGTTCTATGGCTACACCTTC. The chain joins TRBV2 to TRBJ1-2; no firm D call. The CDR3 has 13 residues. Germline CDR1 and CDR2: SNHLY and FYNNEI. Trimming cost V 4 bases and J 4 bases, with 10 bases left between them.

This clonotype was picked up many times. The CDR3 here is CASSHPPTASYQETQYF. CDR3 bases: TGTGCCAGCAGCCACCCTCCGACAGCATCGTACCAAGAGACCCAGTACTTC. This chain joins TRBV14 and TRBJ2-5; D might be TRBD1 (5 bases). The length of the CDR3 is 17 residues. In germline, CDR1 is SGHDN, CDR2 FVKESK. V lost 3 bases and J 0 bases, leaving 17 bases between the germline ends. Using reference TRBV14 and TRBJ2-5 for the parts outside the CDR3, the full variable domain is EAGVTQFPSHSVIEKGQTVTLRCDPISGHDNLYWYRRVMGKEIKFLLHFVKESKQDESGMPNNRFLAERTGGTYSTLKVQPAELEDSGVYFCASSHPPTASYQETQYFGPGTRLLVL.

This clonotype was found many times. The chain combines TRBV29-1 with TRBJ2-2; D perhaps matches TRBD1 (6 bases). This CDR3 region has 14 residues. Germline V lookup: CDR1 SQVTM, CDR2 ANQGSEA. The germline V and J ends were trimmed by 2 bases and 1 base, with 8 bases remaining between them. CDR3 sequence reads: CSVERTENTGELFF. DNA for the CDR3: TGCAGCGTTGAACGGACAGAGAACACCGGGGAGCTGTTTTTT.

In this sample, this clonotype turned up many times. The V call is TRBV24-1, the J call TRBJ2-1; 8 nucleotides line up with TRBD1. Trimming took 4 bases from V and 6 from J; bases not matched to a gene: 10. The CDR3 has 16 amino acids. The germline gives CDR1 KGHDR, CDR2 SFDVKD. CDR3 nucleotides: TGTGCCACCAGTGACTCCGGGACAGGAGGGACCAATGAGCAGTTCTTC. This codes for CATSDSGTGGTNEQFF.

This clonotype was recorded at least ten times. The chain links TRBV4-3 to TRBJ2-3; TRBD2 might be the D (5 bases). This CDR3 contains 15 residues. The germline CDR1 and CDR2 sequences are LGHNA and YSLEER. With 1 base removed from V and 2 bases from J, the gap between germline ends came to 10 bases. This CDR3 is CASSQGSLDTDTQYF. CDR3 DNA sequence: TGCGCCAGCAGCCAAGGGTCACTAGACACAGATACGCAGTATTTT.

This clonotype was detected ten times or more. As DNA, the CDR3 is TGTGCCAGCAGTGGGACTGACGGGAGCACAGATACGCAGTATTTT. Its protein product is CASSGTDGSTDTQYF. The gene calls are TRBV25-1 and TRBJ2-3; D is possibly TRBD2 (5 bases). Germline CDR1 reads MGHDK; CDR2 reads SYGVNS. The CDR3 extends over 15 amino acids. V gave up 4 bases and J gave up 0 bases, with 11 bases separating them.

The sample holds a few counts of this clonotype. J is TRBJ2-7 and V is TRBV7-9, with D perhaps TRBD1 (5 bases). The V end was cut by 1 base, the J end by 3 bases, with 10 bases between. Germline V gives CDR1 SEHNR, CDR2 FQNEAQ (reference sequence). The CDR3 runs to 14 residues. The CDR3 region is CASSLGTIGYEQYF. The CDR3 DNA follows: TGTGCCAGCAGCTTAGGGACAATCGGCTACGAGCAGTACTTC.

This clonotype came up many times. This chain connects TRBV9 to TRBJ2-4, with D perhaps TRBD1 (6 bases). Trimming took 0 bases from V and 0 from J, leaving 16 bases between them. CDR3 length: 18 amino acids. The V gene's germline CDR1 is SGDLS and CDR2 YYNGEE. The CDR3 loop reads CASSVAGERGVAKNIQYF. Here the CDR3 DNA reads TGTGCCAGCAGCGTAGCAGGGGAAAGGGGTGTAGCCAAAAACATTCAGTACTTC.

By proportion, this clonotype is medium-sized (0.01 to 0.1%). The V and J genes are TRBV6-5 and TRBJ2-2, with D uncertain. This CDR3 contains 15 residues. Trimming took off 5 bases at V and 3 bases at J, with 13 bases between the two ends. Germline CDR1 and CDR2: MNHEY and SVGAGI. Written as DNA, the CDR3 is TGTGCCAGCAGTCGCGACGGCCAGTACACCGGGGAGCTGTTTTTT. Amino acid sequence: CASSRDGQYTGELFF.

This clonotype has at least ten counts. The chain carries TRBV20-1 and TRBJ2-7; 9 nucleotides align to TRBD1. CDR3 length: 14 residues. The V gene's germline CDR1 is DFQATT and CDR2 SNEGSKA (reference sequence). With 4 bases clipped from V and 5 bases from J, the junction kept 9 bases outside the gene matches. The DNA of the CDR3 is TGCAGTGCTATCGCCGGGACAGGGCCCGACGAGCAGTACTTC. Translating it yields CSAIAGTGPDEQYF.